These T cell receptor beta chains were read from a single sample in a study of CD8 T cells in Susac syndrome. TCRdb re-analysed the immunoSEQ multiplex PCR reads in MiXCR, keeping a single row per CDR3 protein. The data show about 150,000 distinct CDR3 sequences, approximately 95% seen once. Sequencing used CD4+ T cells from PBMCs. The receptors derive from a human donor with Susac syndrome. Both conserved end residues are part of each CDR3. D genes are given only for firm matches. Clone sizes are given selectively: once, few, many, or a class where the clone is expanded.

cdr3_nt | cdr3_aa | d_call | v_call | cdr3_length | clone_size | j_call
TGTGCCACCAGCAGAGTTCGCGACAGCCCCTACAATGAGCAGTTCTTC | CATSRVRDSPYNEQFF | NA | TRBV15 | 16 | NA | TRBJ2-1
TGCGCCAGCAGCCCAGGGACTAGCGGGGGCCCAGATACGCAGTATTTT | CASSPGTSGGPDTQYF | TRBD2 | TRBV4-1 | 16 | NA | TRBJ2-3
TGTGCCAGTAGTATTGAGGCGGGAAGCTACCAAGAGACCCAGTACTTC | CASSIEAGSYQETQYF | NA | TRBV19 | 16 | NA | TRBJ2-5
TGTGCCTGGAGTGGACAGGGGGGAACTGAAGCTTTCTTT | CAWSGQGGTEAFF | TRBD1 | TRBV30 | 13 | NA | TRBJ1-1
TGTGCCAGCTCACCACCGGTTGGGGAGACCCAGTACTTC | CASSPPVGETQYF | NA | TRBV18 | 13 | few | TRBJ2-5
TGTGCCAGCAGCGTGAGCTTGGGGCGGAACACCGGGGAGCTGTTTTTT | CASSVSLGRNTGELFF | NA | TRBV9 | 16 | NA | TRBJ2-2
TGTGCCAGCAGTTTAGCTACAGGGGGGGCCTACGAGCAGTACTTC | CASSLATGGAYEQYF | NA | TRBV12-3/TRBV12-4 | 15 | NA | TRBJ2-7
TGTGCCTGGAAGGAGGGTCAACCCTACGAGCAGTACTTC | CAWKEGQPYEQYF | NA | TRBV30 | 13 | NA | TRBJ2-7
TGTGCCAGCCGGCAGGATCAGGGGGGGAGAGATACGCAGTATTTT | CASRQDQGGRDTQYF | NA | TRBV18 | 15 | NA | TRBJ2-3
TGTGCCTGGAGTTCCGGGGAGCTGTTTTTT | CAWSSGELFF | NA | TRBV30 | 10 | NA | TRBJ2-2
TGTGCCAGCAGCTCATCCGGGACTAGCGGCCAAGAGACCCAGTACTTC | CASSSSGTSGQETQYF | TRBD2 | TRBV5-4 | 16 | NA | TRBJ2-5
TGTGCCAGCAGCCACGGACAGGGGGTCACAGATACGCAGTATTTT | CASSHGQGVTDTQYF | TRBD1 | TRBV14 | 15 | NA | TRBJ2-3
TGTGCCAGCAGCTCCTGGACTAGAAAGAAACAAGAGACCCAGTACTTC | CASSSWTRKKQETQYF | TRBD2 | TRBV13 | 16 | NA | TRBJ2-5
TGTGCCAGCAGGACCACAGGGCATGGCTCCTACAATGAGCAGTTCTTC | CASRTTGHGSYNEQFF | NA | TRBV6-2/TRBV6-3 | 16 | NA | TRBJ2-1
TGTGCCAGCAGCGTAGACGAGGGGTGGGGCAATCAGCCCCAGCATTTT | CASSVDEGWGNQPQHF | NA | TRBV9 | 16 | NA | TRBJ1-5
TGTGCCAGCAGTGAAATAAGGGGGGGACAGCAACTCAGGGAGACCCAGTACTTC | CASSEIRGGQQLRETQYF | NA | TRBV6-1 | 18 | NA | TRBJ2-5
TGTGCCAGCAGCTACCACAATGAGCAGTTCTTC | CASSYHNEQFF | NA | TRBV9 | 11 | NA | TRBJ2-1
TGTGCCAGCAGCGTAAGGGGCGAGAATTCACCCCTCCACTTT | CASSVRGENSPLHF | NA | TRBV9 | 14 | NA | TRBJ1-6
TGCGCCAGCAGCTTCCTACGCTCTGGGGCCAACGTCCTGACTTTC | CASSFLRSGANVLTF | NA | TRBV5-1 | 15 | NA | TRBJ2-6
TGTGCCAGCAGCGTAGGCAGATCCTTCCTCTCTGGAAACACCATATATTTT | CASSVGRSFLSGNTIYF | NA | TRBV9 | 17 | NA | TRBJ1-3
TGTGCCAGCTCACCCGAGGGACAGCCAACCAGACGCTACACCTTC | CASSPEGQPTRRYTF | TRBD1 | TRBV18 | 15 | NA | TRBJ1-2
TGTGCCACCGGGTTGACAGGCCGCAACTCCTACAGATCTGGGGCCAACGTCCTGACTTTC | CATGLTGRNSYRSGANVLTF | NA | TRBV15 | 20 | NA | TRBJ2-6
TGTGCCAGCAGTTCAGCCACCCTCTCTGGGGCCAACGTCCTGACTTTC | CASSSATLSGANVLTF | NA | TRBV12-3/TRBV12-4 | 16 | NA | TRBJ2-6
TGCAGCGTTGAAGAAACAGGTATCAGCGGTGAAGCTTTCTTT | CSVEETGISGEAFF | NA | TRBV29-1 | 14 | NA | TRBJ1-1
TGTGCCAGCAACCCAGGGGGGGGCCCGCCGGTCTTC | CASNPGGGPPVF | NA | TRBV3-1 | 12 | NA | TRBJ2-1
TGTGCCAGCAGTTACTCCGCGGGGGGGACTAGTGAGCAGTTCTTC | CASSYSAGGTSEQFF | TRBD2 | TRBV6-2/TRBV6-3 | 15 | NA | TRBJ2-1
TGCAGCGTCCCAAGGACAGCTTCTACTCGCACAGATACGCAGTATTTT | CSVPRTASTRTDTQYF | NA | TRBV29-1 | 16 | NA | TRBJ2-3
TGTGCCAGCATAGGAGGAGGGGAGACCCAGTACTTC | CASIGGGETQYF | NA | TRBV3-1 | 12 | NA | TRBJ2-5
TGCAGTGCTCCCGGGACTCAGCGCACTGAAGCTTTCTTT | CSAPGTQRTEAFF | NA | TRBV20-1 | 13 | NA | TRBJ1-1
TGTGCCTGGACCTCCCCGGGCCGGGGGTTTGGGGCCAACGTCCTGACTTTC | CAWTSPGRGFGANVLTF | NA | TRBV30 | 17 | NA | TRBJ2-6
TGTGCCAGCAGCTTGGATATAGGGAACTATGGCTACACCTTC | CASSLDIGNYGYTF | NA | TRBV5-6 | 14 | NA | TRBJ1-2
TGTGCCAGCAGAAACGGGCTAAGCTCCTACGAGCAGTACTTC | CASRNGLSSYEQYF | NA | TRBV6-2/TRBV6-3 | 14 | NA | TRBJ2-7
TGTGCCAGCAGTTACTCGTTCCTAGGACGGTATAATTCACCCCTCCACTTT | CASSYSFLGRYNSPLHF | NA | TRBV6-5 | 17 | NA | TRBJ1-6
TGTGCCTGGCTTGGGAACACTGAAGCTTTCTTT | CAWLGNTEAFF | NA | TRBV30 | 11 | NA | TRBJ1-1
TGCAGTGCTAGATTCGAGACGGATCAGCCCCAGCATTTT | CSARFETDQPQHF | NA | TRBV20-1 | 13 | once | TRBJ1-5
TGTGCCAGCAGTTACGACCCGGGTGGGACCCAGTACTTC | CASSYDPGGTQYF | NA | TRBV6-5 | 13 | NA | TRBJ2-5
TGCAGTGTTCCCGAACCGGGACTAGCGTACTCAAGGGAGACCCAGTACTTC | CSVPEPGLAYSRETQYF | TRBD2 | TRBV20-1 | 17 | NA | TRBJ2-5
TGTGCCTGGAGTGCTCGGGGGATCTTGATCCACGAGCAGTACTTC | CAWSARGILIHEQYF | NA | TRBV30 | 15 | NA | TRBJ2-7
TGTGCCACCAGTGACCCAACAGGGTACTATGGCTACACCTTC | CATSDPTGYYGYTF | NA | TRBV24-1 | 14 | NA | TRBJ1-2
TGCAGTGCCACCGGGAGGTCACCCTCCTACGAGCAGTACTTC | CSATGRSPSYEQYF | TRBD2 | TRBV20-1 | 14 | NA | TRBJ2-7
TGTGCCAGCAGTTCCGAGGACAGACCAACCTACGAGCAGTACTTC | CASSSEDRPTYEQYF | NA | TRBV6-6 | 15 | NA | TRBJ2-7
TGTGCCAGCAGAAAGACAGGGGGCTATCAGCCCCAGCATTTT | CASRKTGGYQPQHF | TRBD1 | TRBV28 | 14 | once | TRBJ1-5
TGTGCCAGCAGCTCAACGGGAGGGACCGATACGCAGTATTTT | CASSSTGGTDTQYF | TRBD2 | TRBV11-1 | 14 | NA | TRBJ2-3
TGCAGTGCTAGCCGGTTAGCGGAGTCATACGAGCAGTACTTC | CSASRLAESYEQYF | NA | TRBV20-1 | 14 | NA | TRBJ2-7
TGCAGCGTTGTCCCCCAATCACCGGGACAGGGGCTGAACACTGAAGCTTTCTTT | CSVVPQSPGQGLNTEAFF | TRBD1 | TRBV29-1 | 18 | NA | TRBJ1-1
TGCAGCGTTGAAGGTCATTCCGGGAGCCCAACAGATACGCAGTATTTT | CSVEGHSGSPTDTQYF | NA | TRBV29-1 | 16 | NA | TRBJ2-3